Shown below are 23 T cell receptor beta chains from a single sample sequenced in a study of CD8 T cells in ankylosing spondylitis (dated by TCRdb to between 2016 and 2019). Receptors were amplified or captured by 5' RACE. This sample was sequenced with an Illumina HiSeq 2500. TCRdb cleaned the public reads at Q25 with fastp, built clones with MiXCR and kept in-frame beta chains. Every entry covers one CDR3 protein and lists the most common genes and DNA from its rows. For this sample the table gives approximately 400,000 distinct CDR3 sequences, of which 15% to 20% were detected only once. The ten largest make up 1% of the sample. These receptors have no identified antigens. The paper's findings and limits, for the study overall: Blood from ankylosing spondylitis patients appeared to be characterized by a TCR beta motif made up of several highly homologous amino acid variants.

The sample was blood, either unsorted or a sorted T cell fraction (not recorded which). The receptors here all came from a male donor with ankylosing spondylitis.

The chain couples TRBV15 to TRBJ2-1; 10 positions agree with TRBD2. V lost 1 base, J lost 0 bases, and 12 bases stayed unmatched. The germline gives CDR1 LNHNV, CDR2 YYDKDF (reference sequence). This CDR3 is 20 amino acids long. The CDR3 region is CATSRVSKNLAGGSYNEQFF. The CDR3 nucleotides read TGTGCCACCAGCAGAGTTTCGAAGAATTTAGCGGGAGGCTCCTACAATGAGCAGTTCTTC.

This clonotype occurred many times. The rearrangement uses TRBV12-3 or TRBV12-4 and TRBJ1-2; D is undetermined. Between the trimmed V and J ends, which lost 3 bases and 1 base, there was a span of 3 bases. The CDR3 extends over 12 amino acids. DNA for the CDR3: TGTGCCAGCAGTTTCGGTAACTATGGCTACACCTTC. It specifies CASSFGNYGYTF.

This rearrangement joins TRBV12-3 or TRBV12-4 to TRBJ2-2; 7 nucleotides agree with TRBD2. J gave up 3 bases and V 6 bases, and 10 bases lay outside the gene matches. This CDR3 spans 16 amino acids. The CDR3, as DNA: TGTGCCAGCAGCTCCCGGGGGGACGGGGACACCGGGGAGCTGTTTTTT. Its protein product is CASSSRGDGDTGELFF.

The chain carries TRBV10-3 and TRBJ1-6, with no clear D. The CDR3 spans 15 residues. The germline CDR1 and CDR2 sequences are ENHRY and SYGVKD. Trimming stripped 4 bases from V and 3 bases from J, with 10 bases between. The CDR3 is CAISVRQVYNSPLHF. CDR3 coding DNA: TGTGCCATCAGTGTGAGGCAGGTCTATAATTCACCCCTCCACTTT.

A note on this clonotype: A much larger clone sits a single nucleotide away, making a read error possible. The chain links TRBV29-1 to TRBJ2-1; D might be TRBD1 (6 bases). This CDR3 is built from 13 residues. Germline V gene sequence: CDR1 SQVTM, CDR2 ANQGSEA. DNA for the CDR3: TGCAGAGCTGGGGGCGACGCATACTATGAGCAGTTCTTC. Translation gives CRAGGDAYYEQFF.

This clonotype has a count of ten or more. V gene TRBV12-3 or TRBV12-4 combines with J gene TRBJ1-1, with 8 nucleotides matching TRBD1. V lost 3 bases to trimming and J lost 1 base; unmatched junction nucleotides: 4. The CDR3 runs 15 residues. This CDR3 is CASSFQGAGNTEAFF. The CDR3 DNA follows: TGTGCCAGCAGTTTCCAGGGGGCGGGGAACACTGAAGCTTTCTTT.

This clonotype was counted only a few times. This chain joins TRBV28 and TRBJ2-2; D assignment may be TRBD1 or TRBD2 (5 bases each). The V end was cut by 7 bases, the J end by 7 bases, with 13 bases between. The CDR3 runs 13 residues. Germline lookup yields CDR1 MDHEN and CDR2 SYDVKM. CDR3 in amino acids: CASTPGTHGELFF. Here the CDR3 DNA reads TGTGCCAGCACGCCAGGGACGCACGGGGAGCTGTTTTTT.

The V gene is TRBV20-1, the J gene TRBJ2-1, with D unresolved. Trimming took off 0 bases at V and 7 bases at J, with 13 bases between the two ends. CDR1 and CDR2 (germline): DFQATT, SNEGSKA (reference sequence). CDR3 length equals 14 residues. The chain's CDR3 is CSARDPGFGNEQFF. The CDR3 DNA sequence: TGCAGTGCTAGAGATCCCGGTTTCGGGAATGAGCAGTTCTTC.

The table lists this clonotype with a few counts. V is TRBV11-2 and J is TRBJ2-1, with unresolved D. Germline CDR1 reads SGHAT; CDR2 reads FQNNGV. This CDR3 spans 14 amino acids. Trimming shortened V by 5 bases and J by 7 bases, and 15 bases separated the two germline ends. The CDR3 loop reads CASSPIDPRNEQFF. The CDR3 DNA follows: TGTGCCAGCAGCCCAATAGACCCTAGGAATGAGCAGTTCTTC.

The chain combines TRBV6-2 or TRBV6-3 with TRBJ2-1; the D gene is possibly TRBD2 (6 bases). In germline, CDR1 is MNHEY, CDR2 SVGEGT. The CDR3 runs 12 residues. The V end was cut by 7 bases, the J end by 6 bases, with 10 bases between. CDR3 sequence (DNA): TGTGCCAGCATGCGGGGAGGCAATGAGCAGTTCTTC. Protein: CASMRGGNEQFF.

The genes are TRBV18 and TRBJ1-5; D unclear. The length of the CDR3 is 14 residues. The germline CDR1 and CDR2 sequences are KGHSH and LQKENI. Trimming removed 2 bases from V and 6 bases from J, with 11 bases in between. In DNA form, the CDR3 reads TGTGCCAGCTCACCATTAATGGAAGGTCAGCCCCAGCATTTT. Translation: CASSPLMEGQPQHF.

There are a few counts of this clonotype. This sequence joins TRBV13 and TRBJ2-3, with 10 bases lining up with TRBD1. CDR1 is PRHDT and CDR2 is FYEKMQ in the germline V gene (reference sequence). This CDR3 spans 16 amino acids. Trimming took 4 bases from V and 10 from J; bases not matched to a gene: 14. As DNA, the CDR3 is TGTGCCAGCAGCTCAACCGGGACAGGGGAATTGGGTTCGCAGTATTTT. Its translation is CASSSTGTGELGSQYF.

V is TRBV30 and J is TRBJ2-7, with a tentative D call TRBD2 (6 bases). This CDR3 is built from 14 residues. Per germline, CDR1 GTSNPN and CDR2 SVGIG (reference sequence). Trimming pared 2 bases from V and 0 bases from J, leaving 11 bases between. DNA of the CDR3: TGTGCCTGGAGTCGGGGGATCGGCTCCTACGAGCAGTACTTC. Amino acid sequence: CAWSRGIGSYEQYF.

V is TRBV11-2 and J is TRBJ2-1; 11 bases agree with TRBD2. This CDR3 region has 18 residues. The germline V gene encodes CDR1 SGHAT and CDR2 FQNNGV. The V segment lost 0 bases and the J segment 7 bases; nucleotides outside the gene matches: 11. This CDR3 reads CASSLDAGFSGRANEQFF. CDR3 in DNA: TGTGCCAGCAGCTTAGATGCTGGGTTTAGCGGGAGGGCGAATGAGCAGTTCTTC.

V gene TRBV3-1 combines with J gene TRBJ2-7; 7 nucleotides agree with TRBD1. V was pared by 1 base and J by 2 bases, with 8 bases of the junction left unmatched. The CDR3 has 16 residues. The germline V gene encodes CDR1 LGHDT and CDR2 YNNKEL (reference sequence). CDR3 DNA sequence: TGTGCCAGCAGCCAAGCTTATGGGACAGCGACCTACGAGCAGTACTTC. This encodes CASSQAYGTATYEQYF.

The rearrangement joins TRBV27 to TRBJ1-1, with 10 bases fitting TRBD1. Germline lookup yields CDR1 MNHEY and CDR2 SMNVEV (reference sequence). The CDR3 loop spans 15 amino acids. Trimming took 5 bases from V and 4 from J; bases not matched to a gene: 7. The CDR3 nucleotides read TGTGCCAGCAGTCTACGGGACAGGGGTATCACTGAAGCTTTCTTT. Its protein is CASSLRDRGITEAFF.

V gene TRBV2 combines with J gene TRBJ2-3; 15 nucleotides agree with TRBD2. Unmatched junction bases numbered 9, after V lost 6 bases and J lost 8 bases. There are 16 residues in the CDR3. Germline CDR1 is SNHLY and CDR2 is FYNNEI. The CDR3 bases are TGTGCCAGCAGCGGACTAGCGGGAGGGCCGGGAGGTACGCAGTATTTT. Translation: CASSGLAGGPGGTQYF.

The rearrangement links TRBV11-3 to TRBJ2-5, with D unclear. The CDR3 has 14 residues. Trimming pared 0 bases from V and 2 bases from J, leaving 7 bases between. The V gene's germline CDR1 is SGHNT and CDR2 YENEEA. The CDR3 nucleotides are TGTGCCAGCAGCTTAGATCTGAAGCAAGAGACCCAGTACTTC. It translates to CASSLDLKQETQYF.

This clonotype was counted only a few times. J is TRBJ1-6 and V is TRBV20-1; unclear D gene. V was trimmed by 6 bases and J by 9 bases, leaving 21 bases between them. This CDR3 region has 15 residues. CDR1 and CDR2 (germline): DFQATT, SNEGSKA (reference sequence). This CDR3 is CSALENGGSGSPLHF. For the CDR3, the DNA is TGCAGTGCCCTAGAGAACGGAGGGTCTGGTTCACCCCTCCACTTT.

This clonotype was counted many times. This sequence joins TRBV24-1 and TRBJ2-1; weak D call: TRBD2 (7 bases). The CDR3 is 16 residues long. The germline V gene encodes CDR1 KGHDR and CDR2 SFDVKD. Trimming cost V 4 bases and J 7 bases, with 19 bases left between them. The CDR3 nucleotides read TGTGCCACCAGTGAGGGAGCGGGACATAAAGGGAATGAGCAGTTCTTC. This gives the protein CATSEGAGHKGNEQFF.

The rearrangement uses TRBV6-1 and TRBJ1-4; D not resolved. V lost 1 base, J lost 6 bases, and 15 bases lay in between. The CDR3 extends over 16 amino acids. Germline values: CDR1 MNHNS, CDR2 SASEGT. The CDR3: CASSEGTVPGHEKLFF. CDR3 nucleotides: TGTGCCAGCAGTGAAGGGACCGTTCCGGGTCATGAAAAACTGTTTTTT.

The chain joins TRBV21-1 to TRBJ2-1; the table assigns TRBD2, which was not confirmed against the DNA. TRBV21-1 represents a pseudogene. CDR3 size: 18 residues. In DNA, the CDR3 is TGTGCCAGCAGCAAAGGCCTCCAACTAGCGGGAGCCGTAGATGAGCAGTTCTTC. Translated: CASSKGLQLAGAVDEQFF.

The chain couples TRBV7-6 to TRBJ2-7, with 7 positions matching TRBD1. The CDR3 totals 14 residues. CDR1 and CDR2 from the germline V gene are SGHVS and FNYEAQ. Trimming cost V 5 bases and J 1 base; bases outside gene matches: 5. The CDR3 here is CASSPGQRSYEQYF. CDR3 DNA: TGTGCCAGCAGCCCGGGACAGCGATCCTACGAGCAGTACTTC.